The sequence of this TCR beta chain was determined in a study of blood T cell repertoires in COVID-19. On the study more broadly: Cohort 3 recovery required two negative PCRs, clearance, or symptom resolution. Samples taken during acute and convalescent COVID-19 were collected in the United States, Italy and Spain.

TCRdb's table, derived via immunoSEQ multiplex PCR, lists solely in-frame clones and lacks some. The sample comprises some 300,000 clones, 88% of which are singletons, and roughly 2% rests with the top ten. Cohorts were based on clinical histories the participants reported. The length of the CDR3 is 17 residues. The chain recombines TRBV7-5 with TRBJ2-1; TRBD2, as called in the table, went unchecked against the DNA. TRBV7-5 is a pseudogene locus. This TCR derives from an older woman in a cohort exposed to, infected with or recovered from COVID-19 (not recorded which). Input material: PBMCs or T cells enriched from blood (not recorded which). The CDR3 is CARSLGRRERAYNEQFF. CDR3 nucleotides: TGTGCCAGAAGCTTAGGGCGGCGGGAGAGAGCCTACAATGAGCAGTTCTTC.